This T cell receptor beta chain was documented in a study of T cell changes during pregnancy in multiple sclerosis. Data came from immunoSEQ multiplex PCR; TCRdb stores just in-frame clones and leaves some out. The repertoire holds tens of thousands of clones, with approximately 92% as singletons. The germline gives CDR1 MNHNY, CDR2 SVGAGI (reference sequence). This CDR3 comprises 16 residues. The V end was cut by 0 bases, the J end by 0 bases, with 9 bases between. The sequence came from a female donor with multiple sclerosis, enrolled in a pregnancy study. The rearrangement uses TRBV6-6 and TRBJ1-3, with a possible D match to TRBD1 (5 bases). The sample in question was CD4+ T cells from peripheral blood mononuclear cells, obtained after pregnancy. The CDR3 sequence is CASSYSQAPSGNTIYF. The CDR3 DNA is TGTGCCAGCAGTTACTCACAGGCACCCTCTGGAAACACCATATATTTT.